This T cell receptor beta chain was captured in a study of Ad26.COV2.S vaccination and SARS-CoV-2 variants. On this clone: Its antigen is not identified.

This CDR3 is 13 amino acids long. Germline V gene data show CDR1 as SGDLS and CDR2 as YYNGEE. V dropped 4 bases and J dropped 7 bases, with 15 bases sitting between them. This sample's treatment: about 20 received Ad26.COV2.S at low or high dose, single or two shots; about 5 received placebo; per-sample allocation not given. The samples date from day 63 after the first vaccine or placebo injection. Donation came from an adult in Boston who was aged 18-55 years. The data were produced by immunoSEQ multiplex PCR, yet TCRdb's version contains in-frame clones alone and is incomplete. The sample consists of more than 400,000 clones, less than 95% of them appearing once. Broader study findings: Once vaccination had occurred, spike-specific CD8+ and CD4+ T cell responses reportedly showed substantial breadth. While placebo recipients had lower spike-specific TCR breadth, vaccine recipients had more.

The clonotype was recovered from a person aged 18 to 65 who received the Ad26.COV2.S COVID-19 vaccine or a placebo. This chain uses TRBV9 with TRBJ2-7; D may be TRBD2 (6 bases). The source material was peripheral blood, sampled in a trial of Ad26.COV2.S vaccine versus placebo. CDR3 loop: CASSTGLATEQYF. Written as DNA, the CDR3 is TGTGCCAGCAGCACGGGACTGGCGACTGAGCAGTACTTC. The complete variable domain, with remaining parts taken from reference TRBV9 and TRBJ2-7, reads DSGVTQTPKHLITATGQRVTLRCSPRSGDLSVYWYQQSLDQGLQFLIQYYNGEERAKGNILERFSAQQFPDLHSELNLSSLELGDSALYFCASSTGLATEQYFGPGTRLTVT.